This T cell receptor (beta chain) was profiled in a study of shared clonotypes between healthy human individuals. Study overall: Per-donor plates numbered three CD4 naive, three CD4 memory, two CD8 naive and one CD8 memory.

As for this clone: As yet, its antigen is unknown.

General study findings and limits: The diversity represented, both genetic and in exposure history, was limited by few donors. Relative to clonotypes present in all four donors, those not shared had lower generation probabilities.

Division of CD4+ cells produced a CD45RA+ naive subset and a CD45RA-negative memory subset. This CDR3 has 14 residues. V lost 3 bases and J 3 bases, leaving 9 bases between the germline ends. Germline V gene lookup returns CDR1 KGHSH and CDR2 LQKENI. TCRdb's copy holds only in-frame clones and misses some; the assay was immunoSEQ multiplex PCR. The sample shows approximately 330,000 clones, around 67% of them seen only once. Sample: memory CD4+ T cells sorted from blood. The subset was: CD45RA-negative fraction. The TCR was taken from a man aged 30 to 39 in good health. The chain combines TRBV18 with TRBJ2-1; a weak D match, TRBD1 (6 bases). The CDR3 is CASSPGTYYNEQFF. CDR3 bases: TGTGCCAGCTCACCTGGGACATACTACAATGAGCAGTTCTTC. The complete variable domain, with remaining parts taken from reference TRBV18 and TRBJ2-1, reads NAGVMQNPRHLVRRRGQEARLRCSPMKGHSHVYWYRQLPEEGLKFMVYLQKENIIDESGMPKERFSAEFPKEGPSILRIQQVVRGDSAAYFCASSPGTYYNEQFFGPGTRLTVL.